The clone carrying this TCR beta chain was counted once. Its specificity is not known. A much larger clone lies one base from this, so it may be a read error. The CDR3 is made up of 13 amino acids. Trimming removed 4 bases from V and 1 base from J, with 8 bases in between. Per the germline V gene, CDR1 is LGHNT and CDR2 is FRNRAP. The data originate from a study of glioma-infiltrating T cells. Study-level findings and limits: Gliomas, especially low-grade, showed above-expected tissue-blood divergence; non-neoplastic patients showed below. Only very few CDR3 sequences appeared in both tissue and blood.

The iRepertoire nested amplicon-rescue multiplex PCR amplified TCR alpha and beta CDR3s from RNA. Each CDR3 protein gets one entry after TCRdb re-called the multiplex PCR reads with MiXCR. Of approximately 110,000 distinct CDR3 sequences in the sample, approximately 25% were seen once. This TCR was sampled from a human donor with low-grade glioma or glioblastoma, undergoing nonglioma brain surgery, or in good health (not recorded which). The gene calls are TRBV12-5 and TRBJ2-7; the D is unclear. The sample taken for sequencing was glioma tissue, nonneoplastic brain tissue, or PBMCs (not recorded which). The CDR3 protein is CASGYSVSYEQYF. CDR3 nucleotide sequence: TGTGCTAGTGGTTACTCGGTGTCCTACGAGCAGTACTTC.